The present T cell receptor (beta chain) was sequenced within a study of siplizumab effects on memory and regulatory T cells. Study outcomes and limitations: Mappable alloreactive CD4+ clones were on average around 70% Treg-derived with siplizumab, 26.9% in controls. About 75-95% of proliferating CD4+ or CD8+ clones had no assignable naive or memory phenotype. Siplizumab significantly brought down the alloreactive sequences that trace back to unstimulated CD4+ memory cells.

The data were produced by immunoSEQ multiplex PCR, yet TCRdb's version contains in-frame clones alone and is incomplete. The sample lists around 100,000 clones, less than 95% seen once, with roughly 0.6% in the top ten. The junction had 10 bases not matched to a gene; V was cut back by 2 bases and J by 4 bases. Germline-derived CDR1 and CDR2 are WNHNN and SYGVQD (reference sequence). This CDR3 has 16 amino acids. Note on this clone: The antigen remains undetermined.

This TCR derives from a human donor in good health. Sequenced sample: Tregs sorted from blood. V and J are TRBV10-1 and TRBJ1-1; 7 nucleotides align to TRBD1. The chain's CDR3 is CASSEATGVGGTEAFF. The CDR3 nucleotides are TGCGCCAGCAGTGAGGCAACAGGGGTTGGAGGCACTGAAGCTTTCTTT.